A selection of T cell receptor beta chains follows, all from one sample in a study of STAT3 mutations in large granular lymphocyte leukemia. The method was immunoSEQ multiplex PCR; TCRdb's version includes in-frame clones alone and lacks a portion of them. The table has around 26,000 clones, 94% seen once. Material: peripheral blood mononuclear cells. Source of these receptors: a man between 40 and 49 years old with T-cell large granular lymphocyte leukemia. Some clones in this sample may be carry-over from other donors' samples. Each CDR3 is given with its conserved first and last residue. D genes are given only for firm matches. A row's size may be missing; if present it is once, few, many or a size class.

clone_size: NA; j_call: TRBJ1-1; v_call: TRBV5-4; d_call: TRBD1; cdr3_nt: TGTGCCAGCAGCCCAAAATCACGGACAGGGGGCACTGAAGCTTTCTTT; cdr3_aa: CASSPKSRTGGTEAFF
clone_size: NA; j_call: TRBJ1-2; v_call: TRBV6-5; d_call: NA; cdr3_nt: TGTGCCAGCAGTTACGGGAGGTCCAGTGGCTACACCTTC; cdr3_aa: CASSYGRSSGYTF
clone_size: NA; j_call: TRBJ1-2; v_call: TRBV28; d_call: NA; cdr3_nt: TGTGCCAGCAGTTCGGGACATAACTATGGCTACACCTTC; cdr3_aa: CASSSGHNYGYTF
clone_size: NA; j_call: TRBJ1-2; v_call: TRBV5-5; d_call: NA; cdr3_nt: TGTGCCAGCAGCCACCCTGGGACCGGGGGGGGCTACACCTTC; cdr3_aa: CASSHPGTGGGYTF
clone_size: NA; j_call: TRBJ1-6; v_call: TRBV18; d_call: NA; cdr3_nt: TGTGCCAGCTCACCTGGGTTTTCACCCCTCCACTTT; cdr3_aa: CASSPGFSPLHF
clone_size: few; j_call: TRBJ2-2; v_call: TRBV7-8; d_call: NA; cdr3_nt: TGTGCCAGCAGCCCTCGGAGGGAAGGGTGGCTGTTTTTT; cdr3_aa: CASSPRREGWLFF
clone_size: NA; j_call: TRBJ2-7; v_call: TRBV5-1; d_call: NA; cdr3_nt: TGCGCCAGCAGCTTGGTAGGACCCTACGAGCAGTACTTC; cdr3_aa: CASSLVGPYEQYF
clone_size: NA; j_call: TRBJ1-3; v_call: TRBV6-5; d_call: NA; cdr3_nt: TGTGCCAGCAGTTACTCTCAGGGGCCGGGAAACACCATATATTTT; cdr3_aa: CASSYSQGPGNTIYF
clone_size: NA; j_call: TRBJ1-2; v_call: TRBV5-1; d_call: NA; cdr3_nt: TGCGCCAGCAGCTTGGATTACGGTGGCGGCTACACCTTC; cdr3_aa: CASSLDYGGGYTF
clone_size: NA; j_call: TRBJ2-5; v_call: TRBV7-9; d_call: TRBD1; cdr3_nt: TGTGCCAGCACAACAGGGGGATTTCGGGAGACCCAGTACTTC; cdr3_aa: CASTTGGFRETQYF
clone_size: NA; j_call: TRBJ2-5; v_call: TRBV5-1; d_call: TRBD2; cdr3_nt: TGCGCCAGCAAGCCCGGGACTAGCGGGGGTACTCAAGAGACCCAGTACTTC; cdr3_aa: CASKPGTSGGTQETQYF
clone_size: NA; j_call: TRBJ1-2; v_call: TRBV4-3; d_call: TRBD1; cdr3_nt: TGCGCCAGCAGTCAGGGGGGGGACTATGGCTACACCTTC; cdr3_aa: CASSQGGDYGYTF
clone_size: NA; j_call: TRBJ2-7; v_call: TRBV27; d_call: TRBD1; cdr3_nt: TGTGCCAGCAGTTGGGGACAGGCCTACGAGCAGTACTTC; cdr3_aa: CASSWGQAYEQYF
clone_size: NA; j_call: TRBJ1-1; v_call: TRBV6-5; d_call: NA; cdr3_nt: TGTGCCAGCAGTTACTGGGGCACTGAAGCTTTCTTT; cdr3_aa: CASSYWGTEAFF
clone_size: once; j_call: TRBJ2-5; v_call: TRBV11-3; d_call: NA; cdr3_nt: TGTGCCAGCAGCATTCAAGAGACCCAGTACTTC; cdr3_aa: CASSIQETQYF
clone_size: NA; j_call: TRBJ1-1; v_call: TRBV7-2; d_call: NA; cdr3_nt: TGTGCCAGCAGCTTAGTGGAGGGTGCGAACACTGAAGCTTTCTTT; cdr3_aa: CASSLVEGANTEAFF
clone_size: NA; j_call: TRBJ1-1; v_call: TRBV5-1; d_call: NA; cdr3_nt: TGCGCCAGCAGCTTTGGCCAGGGCTTCGCTGAAGCTTTCTTT; cdr3_aa: CASSFGQGFAEAFF
clone_size: NA; j_call: TRBJ1-2; v_call: TRBV5-1; d_call: TRBD1; cdr3_nt: TGCGCCAGCAGCTTGGAGGGGGCGAGAGGCTACACCTTC; cdr3_aa: CASSLEGARGYTF
clone_size: NA; j_call: TRBJ1-5; v_call: TRBV5-3; d_call: NA; cdr3_nt: TGTGCCAGAACCTGGCGACAGACTTATAGCAATCAGCCCCAGCATTTT; cdr3_aa: CARTWRQTYSNQPQHF
clone_size: NA; j_call: TRBJ1-4; v_call: TRBV30; d_call: TRBD1; cdr3_nt: TGTGCCTGGAGTTTGGGACAGGGAGAAAAACTGTTTTTT; cdr3_aa: CAWSLGQGEKLFF
clone_size: NA; j_call: TRBJ1-5; v_call: TRBV30; d_call: NA; cdr3_nt: TGTGCCTGGAGTGAGACTGATAGCAATCAGCCCCAGCATTTT; cdr3_aa: CAWSETDSNQPQHF
clone_size: NA; j_call: TRBJ2-3; v_call: TRBV9; d_call: TRBD1; cdr3_nt: TGTGCCAGCAGCGCCACCCCCGGGACAGGGAGTAGCACAGATACGCAGTATTTT; cdr3_aa: CASSATPGTGSSTDTQYF
clone_size: NA; j_call: TRBJ1-5; v_call: TRBV28; d_call: NA; cdr3_nt: TGTGCCAGCAGTTCTCCTCTCAGCAATCAGCCCCAGCATTTT; cdr3_aa: CASSSPLSNQPQHF
clone_size: NA; j_call: TRBJ1-5; v_call: TRBV28; d_call: NA; cdr3_nt: TGTGCCAGCAGTTTAGAACAGCTCAATCAGCCCCAGCATTTT; cdr3_aa: CASSLEQLNQPQHF
clone_size: NA; j_call: TRBJ1-2; v_call: TRBV4-1; d_call: TRBD1; cdr3_nt: TGCGCCAGCAGCCAAGATGGACAGGGGGCCCTTAACTATGGCTACACCTTC; cdr3_aa: CASSQDGQGALNYGYTF
clone_size: NA; j_call: TRBJ2-7; v_call: TRBV5-1; d_call: NA; cdr3_nt: TGCGCCAGCAGCTTGATTACGGGAGAGCAGTACTTC; cdr3_aa: CASSLITGEQYF
clone_size: NA; j_call: TRBJ1-2; v_call: TRBV2; d_call: NA; cdr3_nt: TGTGCCAGCAAGTGGGTAGCGGCGGGCTACACCTTC; cdr3_aa: CASKWVAAGYTF
clone_size: NA; j_call: TRBJ2-7; v_call: TRBV18; d_call: NA; cdr3_nt: TGTGCCAGCTCACCCAAACAGGGCCCCTACGAGCAGTACTTC; cdr3_aa: CASSPKQGPYEQYF
clone_size: NA; j_call: TRBJ2-7; v_call: TRBV4-1; d_call: NA; cdr3_nt: TGCGCCAGCAGCCAAGATGAGGGGGAGGGCTACGAGCAGTACTTC; cdr3_aa: CASSQDEGEGYEQYF
clone_size: NA; j_call: TRBJ1-2; v_call: TRBV19; d_call: NA; cdr3_nt: TGTGCCAGTAGTATAGATCTTTCTGGCTACACCTTC; cdr3_aa: CASSIDLSGYTF
clone_size: few; j_call: TRBJ1-4; v_call: TRBV9; d_call: TRBD1; cdr3_nt: TGTGCCAGCAGCGAGAGAGGTACAGGGGGGGCTAATGAAAAACTGTTTTTT; cdr3_aa: CASSERGTGGANEKLFF
clone_size: NA; j_call: TRBJ1-1; v_call: TRBV19; d_call: TRBD1; cdr3_nt: TGTGCCAGTACCCCCGACCCCCACGACAGGGGGCAGACTGAAGCTTTCTTT; cdr3_aa: CASTPDPHDRGQTEAFF
clone_size: NA; j_call: TRBJ1-1; v_call: TRBV7-3; d_call: TRBD1; cdr3_nt: TGTGCCAGCGGGACAGGGTATAATACTGAAGCTTTCTTT; cdr3_aa: CASGTGYNTEAFF
clone_size: NA; j_call: TRBJ2-7; v_call: TRBV5-1; d_call: NA; cdr3_nt: TGCGCCAGCAGCTTGCAGAGCTCCTACGAGCAGTACTTC; cdr3_aa: CASSLQSSYEQYF
clone_size: NA; j_call: TRBJ2-7; v_call: TRBV7-9; d_call: TRBD1; cdr3_nt: TGTGCCAGCAGCCCTCGACAGGGGTTGGGGACCTACGAGCAGTACTTC; cdr3_aa: CASSPRQGLGTYEQYF
clone_size: NA; j_call: TRBJ1-3; v_call: TRBV5-1; d_call: TRBD1; cdr3_nt: TGCGCCAGCAGCTTACAGGGGGCGAGTGGAAACACCATATATTTT; cdr3_aa: CASSLQGASGNTIYF
clone_size: once; j_call: TRBJ1-2; v_call: TRBV28; d_call: NA; cdr3_nt: TGTGCCAGCAGTTTGGGCGGTAACTATGGCTACACCTTC; cdr3_aa: CASSLGGNYGYTF
clone_size: NA; j_call: TRBJ2-1; v_call: TRBV5-1; d_call: NA; cdr3_nt: TGCGCCAGCAGCAGACGACAGGGACTCAGTGAGCAGTTCTTC; cdr3_aa: CASSRRQGLSEQFF
clone_size: once; j_call: TRBJ2-6; v_call: TRBV27; d_call: NA; cdr3_nt: TGTGCCAGCAGCCCTGACCCTCGGAGGCGTGGGGCCAACGTCCTGACTTTC; cdr3_aa: CASSPDPRRRGANVLTF
clone_size: once; j_call: TRBJ2-3; v_call: TRBV19; d_call: NA; cdr3_nt: TGTGCCAGTAGTATAAGCCCGGGGCGAAGCACAGATACGCAGTATTTT; cdr3_aa: CASSISPGRSTDTQYF
clone_size: NA; j_call: TRBJ1-1; v_call: TRBV2; d_call: NA; cdr3_nt: TGTGCCAGCAGTGAAATCCGGACGAACACTGAAGCTTTCTTT; cdr3_aa: CASSEIRTNTEAFF
clone_size: NA; j_call: TRBJ1-2; v_call: TRBV6-6; d_call: TRBD1; cdr3_nt: TGTGCCAGCAGCTCCGGGACAGGGGCTGTGGGCTACACCTTC; cdr3_aa: CASSSGTGAVGYTF
clone_size: NA; j_call: TRBJ1-1; v_call: TRBV18; d_call: TRBD1; cdr3_nt: TGTGCCAGCTCACGCGGGACAGGCCTTGGGAACACTGAAGCTTTCTTT; cdr3_aa: CASSRGTGLGNTEAFF
clone_size: NA; j_call: TRBJ1-5; v_call: TRBV18; d_call: NA; cdr3_nt: TGTGCCAGCTCCCCCGAGGGACCCAATCAGCCCCAGCATTTT; cdr3_aa: CASSPEGPNQPQHF
clone_size: NA; j_call: TRBJ2-7; v_call: TRBV27; d_call: TRBD1; cdr3_nt: TGTGCCAGCAGAGGACAGGGCCTAACCTACGAGCAGTACTTC; cdr3_aa: CASRGQGLTYEQYF
clone_size: NA; j_call: TRBJ1-1; v_call: TRBV11-2; d_call: NA; cdr3_nt: TGTGCCAGCAGCTCACCGTTAGGTGGGTTTCGGAACACTGAAGCTTTCTTT; cdr3_aa: CASSSPLGGFRNTEAFF
clone_size: NA; j_call: TRBJ2-7; v_call: TRBV7-9; d_call: NA; cdr3_nt: TGTGCCACCGCTGATGGACGACACTACGAGCAGTACTTC; cdr3_aa: CATADGRHYEQYF
clone_size: NA; j_call: TRBJ1-2; v_call: TRBV7-9; d_call: NA; cdr3_nt: TGTGCCAGCAGATTAGAGGCCCCTTGGTTCTTC; cdr3_aa: CASRLEAPWFF
clone_size: NA; j_call: TRBJ1-2; v_call: TRBV5-4; d_call: NA; cdr3_nt: TGTGCCAGCAGCTTGGATGGGACGGACAGTGGTTATGGCTACACCTTC; cdr3_aa: CASSLDGTDSGYGYTF